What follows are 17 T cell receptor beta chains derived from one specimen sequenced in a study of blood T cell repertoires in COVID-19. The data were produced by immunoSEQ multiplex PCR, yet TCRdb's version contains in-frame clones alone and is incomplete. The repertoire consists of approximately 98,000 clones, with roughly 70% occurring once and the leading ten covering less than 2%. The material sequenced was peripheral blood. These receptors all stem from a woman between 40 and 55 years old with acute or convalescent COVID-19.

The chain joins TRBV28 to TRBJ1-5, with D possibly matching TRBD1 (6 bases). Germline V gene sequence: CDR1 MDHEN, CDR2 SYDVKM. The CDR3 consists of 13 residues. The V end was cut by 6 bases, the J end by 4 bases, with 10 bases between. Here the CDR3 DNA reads TGTGCCAGCAGCCCGGACAGTAATCAGCCCCAGCATTTT. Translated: CASSPDSNQPQHF.

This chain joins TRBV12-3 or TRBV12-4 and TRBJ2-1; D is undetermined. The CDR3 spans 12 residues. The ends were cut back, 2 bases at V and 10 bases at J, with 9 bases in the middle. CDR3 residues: CASSLWSREQFF. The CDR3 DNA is TGTGCCAGCAGTTTATGGTCTAGAGAGCAGTTCTTC.

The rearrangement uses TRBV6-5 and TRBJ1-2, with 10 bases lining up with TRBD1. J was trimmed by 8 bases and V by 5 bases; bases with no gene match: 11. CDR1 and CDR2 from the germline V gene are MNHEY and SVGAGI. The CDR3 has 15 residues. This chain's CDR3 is CASSPWTGGGLGYTF. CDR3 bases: TGTGCCAGCAGTCCCTGGACAGGGGGGGGGTTAGGCTACACCTTC.

The CDR3 protein is CSILGLAGGKNEQFF. The DNA of the CDR3 is TGCAGCATCCTGGGGCTAGCGGGGGGGAAAAATGAGCAGTTCTTC. This sequence joins TRBV29-1 and TRBJ2-1, with 12 bases aligning to TRBD2. Germline values: CDR1 SQVTM, CDR2 ANQGSEA. The CDR3 spans 15 residues. Trimming cost V 8 bases and J 7 bases; bases outside gene matches: 12.

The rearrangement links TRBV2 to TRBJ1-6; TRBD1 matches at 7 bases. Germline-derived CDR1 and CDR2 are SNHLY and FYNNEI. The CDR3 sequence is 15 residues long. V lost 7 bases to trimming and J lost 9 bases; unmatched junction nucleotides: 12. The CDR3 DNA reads TGTGCCAGCAAGGGGGCGACTCAGGAAGGTTCACCCCTCCACTTT. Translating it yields CASKGATQEGSPLHF.

Written as DNA, the CDR3 is TGCGCCAGCGACAGGGGGCGTCAAGAGACCCAGTACTTC. As protein: CASDRGRQETQYF. The chain joins TRBV10-2 to TRBJ2-5; 10 bases match TRBD1. CDR3 length equals 13 residues. Germline V CDR1 and CDR2: WSHSY, SAAADI. V lost 8 bases and J lost 2; bases outside the gene matches: 2.

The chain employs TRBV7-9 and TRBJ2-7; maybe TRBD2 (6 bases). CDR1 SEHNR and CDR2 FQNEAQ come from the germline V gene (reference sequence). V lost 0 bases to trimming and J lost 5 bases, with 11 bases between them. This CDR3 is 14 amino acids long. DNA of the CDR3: TGTGCCAGCAGCTTAGCGGCGGGATCCCACGAGCAGTACTTC. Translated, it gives CASSLAAGSHEQYF.

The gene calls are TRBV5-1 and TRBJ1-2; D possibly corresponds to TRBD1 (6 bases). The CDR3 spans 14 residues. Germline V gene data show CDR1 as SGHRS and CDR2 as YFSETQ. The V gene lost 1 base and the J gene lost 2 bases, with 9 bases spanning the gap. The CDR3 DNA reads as TGCGCCAGCAGCTTGACCACAGGGAACTATGGCTACACCTTC. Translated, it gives CASSLTTGNYGYTF.

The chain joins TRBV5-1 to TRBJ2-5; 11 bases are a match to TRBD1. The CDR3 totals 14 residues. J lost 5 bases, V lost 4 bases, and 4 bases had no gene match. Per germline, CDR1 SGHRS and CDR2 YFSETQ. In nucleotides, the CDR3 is TGCGCCAGCAGCCCGGGACAGGGGGGGGAGACCCAGTACTTC. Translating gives CASSPGQGGETQYF.

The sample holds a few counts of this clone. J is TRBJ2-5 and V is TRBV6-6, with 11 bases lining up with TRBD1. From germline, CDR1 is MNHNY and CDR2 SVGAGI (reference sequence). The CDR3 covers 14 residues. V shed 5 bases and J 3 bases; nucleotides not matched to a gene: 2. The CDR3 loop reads CASSRGQGEETQYF. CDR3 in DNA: TGTGCCAGCAGTCGGGGACAGGGGGAAGAGACCCAGTACTTC.

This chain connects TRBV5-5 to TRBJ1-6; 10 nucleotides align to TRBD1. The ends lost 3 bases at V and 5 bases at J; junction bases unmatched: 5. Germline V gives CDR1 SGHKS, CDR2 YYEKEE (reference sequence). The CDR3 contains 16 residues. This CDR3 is CASSSGQGINNSPLHF. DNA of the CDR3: TGTGCCAGCAGCTCGGGACAGGGGATAAATAATTCACCCCTCCACTTT.

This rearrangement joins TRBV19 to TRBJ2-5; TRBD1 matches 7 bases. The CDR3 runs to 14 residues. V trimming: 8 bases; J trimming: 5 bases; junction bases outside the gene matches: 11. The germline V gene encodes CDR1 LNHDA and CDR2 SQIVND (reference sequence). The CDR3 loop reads CASSRAGGVETQYF. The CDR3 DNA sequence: TGTGCCAGTTCGAGGGCAGGGGGTGTGGAGACCCAGTACTTC. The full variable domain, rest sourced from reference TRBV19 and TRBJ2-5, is DGGITQSPKYLFRKEGQNVTLSCEQNLNHDAMYWYRQDPGQGLRLIYYSQIVNDFQKGDIAEGYSVSREKKESFPLTVTSAQKNPTAFYLCASSRAGGVETQYFGPGTRLLVL.

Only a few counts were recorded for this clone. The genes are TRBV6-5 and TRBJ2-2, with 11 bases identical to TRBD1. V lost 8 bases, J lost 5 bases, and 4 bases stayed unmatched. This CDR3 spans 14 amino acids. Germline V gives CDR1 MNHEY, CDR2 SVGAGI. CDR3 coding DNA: TGTGCCAGCTATCGGGACAGGGGGACCGGGGAGCTGTTTTTT. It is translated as CASYRDRGTGELFF.

Written as DNA, the CDR3 is TGTGCCAGTTGGGGGCACCCCCTCACTGAAGCTTTCTTT. Its translation: CASWGHPLTEAFF. The J gene is TRBJ1-1, the V gene TRBV28, with D possibly matching TRBD1 (6 bases). The germline V and J ends were trimmed by 9 bases and 4 bases, with 15 bases remaining between them. There are 13 residues in the CDR3. In germline, CDR1 is MDHEN, CDR2 SYDVKM.

The CDR3 DNA sequence: TGTGCCAGCAGCTTCATCCCGGGGGAGAACACTGAAGCTTTCTTT. It yields the protein CASSFIPGENTEAFF. V is TRBV5-5 and J is TRBJ1-1; TRBD1 might be the D (5 bases). Germline lookup yields CDR1 SGHKS and CDR2 YYEKEE (reference sequence). The V end lost 2 bases, the J end lost 1 base, and 12 bases lay between the germline ends. The CDR3 extends over 15 amino acids.

CDR3: CASSERGGRTEAFF. Written as DNA, the CDR3 is TGTGCCAGCAGCGAGCGAGGGGGCCGAACTGAAGCTTTCTTT. The genes are TRBV5-6 and TRBJ1-1, with 7 positions matching TRBD1. Germline CDR1 reads SGHDT; CDR2 reads YYEEEE. Germline trimming cut 4 bases from V and 5 bases from J; bases unmatched to any gene: 8. The length of the CDR3 is 14 residues.

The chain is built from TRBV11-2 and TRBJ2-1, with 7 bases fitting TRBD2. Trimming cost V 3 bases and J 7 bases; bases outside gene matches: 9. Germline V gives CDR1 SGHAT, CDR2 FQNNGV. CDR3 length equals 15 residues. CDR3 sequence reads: CASSLGRGLNNEQFF. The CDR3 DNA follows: TGTGCCAGCAGCTTGGGGAGGGGCCTGAATAATGAGCAGTTCTTC.